Included here is one T cell receptor (beta chain) sequence, with context. Its antigen remains unknown. Germline is not matched at one junction end, which may reflect a read error. Germline V gene data show CDR1 as SNHLY and CDR2 as FYNNEI. The CDR3 loop spans 18 amino acids. Cultured CD4+ T-cell DNA underwent Oncomine TCR Beta short-read sequencing. One entry per CDR3 protein results from TCRdb running MiXCR on the PCR reads. The sample records fewer than 20,000 distinct CDR3 sequences, about three quarters being singletons. Treatment specified: roughly 10-day PBMC culture with coronavirus spike peptide pools or control peptides (ViraFEST assay). The ViraFEST method relied on peptide pools to expand antigen-specific T cells, followed by TCR sequencing. Roughly 2 million PBMCs were grown per well alongside 10 IU/ml IL-2 and about 9.9 ug/ml peptide pools. This record comes from a study of vaccination and CD4 T cells after COVID-19. On the study more broadly: Culture controls were given either a CEFX pool, an HIV-1 Nef pool, or no peptide.

The receptor was isolated from a human donor who had recovered from COVID-19. The material sequenced was CD4+ T cells from blood, cultured in vitro. The V call is TRBV2, the J call TRBJ1-5; TRBD1 is a possible D gene (6 bases). The CDR3 is CASREAGTRSRSNQPQHF. CDR3 nucleotides: TGTGCCAGCAGGGAAGCCGGGACACGTTCCCGGAGTAATCAGCCCCAGCATTTT. Drawing the rest from reference TRBV2 and TRBJ1-5, the complete variable domain is EPEVTQTPSHQVTQMGQEVILRCVPISNHLYFYWYRQILGQKVEFLVSFYNNEISEKSEIFDDQFSVERPDGSNFTLKIRSTKLEDSAMYFCASREAGTRSRSNQPQHFGDGTRLSIL.